This is a list of T cell receptor beta chains from one sample in a study of blood T cell repertoires in COVID-19. Libraries were prepared by immunoSEQ multiplex PCR; TCRdb keeps only in-frame clonotypes and omits some of them. The data hold roughly 380,000 clones, with about nine tenths observed a single time. Sequenced material: peripheral blood. The receptor set was obtained from a middle-aged woman with COVID-19, enrolled during active disease. Both conserved end residues are part of each CDR3. The D gene is left open where the match is weak. Size values are once, few and many counts, or a class for expanded clones, and some rows have none.

D,J,size,length,V,CDR3
NA,TRBJ1-5,NA,14,TRBV19,CASSIPPGNQPQHF
NA,TRBJ1-6,once,17,TRBV7-9,CASSSWVTVSYNSPLHF
TRBD2,TRBJ2-7,NA,15,TRBV24-1,CATSDPRGAGDEQYF
NA,TRBJ1-6,NA,14,TRBV6-5,CATPIGIYNSPLHF
NA,TRBJ1-1,NA,14,TRBV9,CASSVGLGNAEAFF
NA,TRBJ1-1,NA,15,TRBV11-2,CASSSPREMYTEAFF
TRBD1,TRBJ1-1,few,15,TRBV6-6,CASSNRGQGNSEAFF
NA,TRBJ2-1,NA,16,TRBV12-2,CASPCHRDRVLNEQFF
NA,TRBJ2-1,NA,15,TRBV5-1,CASSLGSPTGNEQFF
TRBD1,TRBJ1-1,NA,13,TRBV2,CASSGTGGTEAFF